This T cell receptor (beta chain) was documented in a study of blood T cells in healthy people across ages. Germline loops: CDR1 SEHNR, CDR2 FQNEAQ (reference sequence). V lost 5 bases, J lost 5 bases, and 17 bases lay in between. The CDR3 loop spans 15 amino acids. Sample-barcoded 5' priming and a J-beta primer mix drove a second PCR of about 6 to 12 cycles. Using its own MiXCR run on the 5' RACE reads, TCRdb lists one record per CDR3 protein. The sample lists about a million distinct CDR3 sequences; 35% to 40% were seen once. Sequencing was carried out using blood. This receptor was taken from a man aged 18-30 years in good health. J is TRBJ2-3 and V is TRBV7-9, with D uncertain. The CDR3 reads CASSPTQLSGDTQYF. The CDR3 DNA sequence: TGTGCCAGCAGCCCCACTCAACTATCAGGAGATACGCAGTATTTT.